This entry lists 24 T cell receptor beta chains sequenced from one sample in a study of T cells in Graves' hyperthyroidism and ophthalmopathy. The TCR beta CDR3 regions underwent amplification using RNA transcripts as the source. First-round RT-PCR with HTBI primers amplified the TCR CDR3 region. TCRdb re-analysed the multiplex PCR reads in MiXCR, keeping a single row per CDR3 protein. Of 700,000 or so distinct CDR3 sequences listed, about a sixth are singletons. The sequenced sample consisted of blood. The origin of the receptors is a man younger than 35 with Graves' hyperthyroidism.

Many counts were recorded for this clonotype. The rearrangement uses TRBV18 and TRBJ1-1, with D perhaps matching TRBD1 (5 bases). Trimming shortened V by 3 bases and J by 1 base, and 12 bases separated the two germline ends. The CDR3 loop spans 15 amino acids. Germline V gene sequence: CDR1 KGHSH, CDR2 LQKENI. CDR3 residues: CASSPGRQRNTEAFF. In DNA form, the CDR3 reads TGTGCCAGCTCACCCGGCCGACAGAGGAACACTGAAGCTTTCTTT.

This clonotype was detected many times. The chain couples TRBV11-2 to TRBJ2-1; TRBD2 matches at 11 bases. CDR3 size: 16 residues. Germline loops: CDR1 SGHAT, CDR2 FQNNGV. The trim removed 4 bases at V and 7 bases at J, leaving 9 bases unmatched. The CDR3 loop is CASSWGLADYKNEQFF. The CDR3 DNA follows: TGTGCCAGCAGCTGGGGACTAGCGGACTATAAGAATGAGCAGTTCTTC. The full variable domain, with the rest looked up from reference TRBV11-2 and TRBJ2-1, is EAGVAQSPRYKIIEKRQSVAFWCNPISGHATLYWYQQILGQGPKLLIQFQNNGVVDDSQLPKDRFSAERLKGVDSTLKIQPAKLEDSAVYLCASSWGLADYKNEQFFGPGTRLTVL.

This clonotype has at least ten counts. The rearrangement links TRBV7-9 to TRBJ1-2, with D possibly TRBD1 on 5 matching bases. The CDR3 length is 15 residues. The germline CDR1 and CDR2 sequences are SEHNR and FQNEAQ (reference sequence). The V and J ends lost 5 bases and 4 bases respectively, with 17 bases between them. The CDR3 is CASSPGSSGTYGYTF. Here the CDR3 DNA reads TGTGCCAGCAGCCCAGGTTCCTCGGGGACCTATGGCTACACCTTC.

The J gene is TRBJ1-5, the V gene TRBV2; D uncertain. V lost 3 bases, J lost 2 bases, and 8 bases lay in between. Germline assignment: CDR1 SNHLY and CDR2 FYNNEI. The CDR3 totals 14 residues. The CDR3 region has the DNA TGTGCCAGCAGTGACAGGATTGGCAATCAGCCCCAGCATTTT. Its translation: CASSDRIGNQPQHF.

This chain joins TRBV5-5 and TRBJ1-2; D call uncertain. Germline V gene sequence: CDR1 SGHKS, CDR2 YYEKEE (reference sequence). This CDR3 has 12 residues. V was trimmed by 7 bases and J by 4 bases, leaving 11 bases between them. The CDR3 loop is CASHGVTYGYTF. DNA of the CDR3: TGTGCCAGCCACGGAGTAACCTATGGCTACACCTTC.

In this sample, this clonotype turned up a few times. The chain has TRBV20-1 and TRBJ2-2; tentatively, D is TRBD1 (5 bases). V was shortened by 0 bases and J by 3 bases, with 14 bases between the two germline ends. Per germline, CDR1 DFQATT and CDR2 SNEGSKA (reference sequence). The CDR3 is made up of 16 amino acids. The CDR3 is CSARDWTRADTGELFF. The DNA of the CDR3 is TGCAGTGCTAGAGACTGGACAAGGGCTGACACCGGGGAGCTGTTTTTT.

In the case of this clonotype: Compared with germline, one end of the junction differs, possibly owing to a read error. The rearrangement uses TRBV5-6 and TRBJ1-5, with D hard to call. CDR3 length equals 15 residues. Germline CDR1 reads SGHDT; CDR2 reads YYEEEE. The CDR3 DNA is TGTGCCGGCAGCTTGGCCCATACGGACAATCAGCCCCAGCATTTT. It encodes CAGSLAHTDNQPQHF.

The chain carries TRBV6-1 and TRBJ1-5; no firm D call. In germline, CDR1 is MNHNS, CDR2 SASEGT. The CDR3 spans 14 residues. The V and J ends lost 7 bases and 2 bases respectively, with 12 bases between them. The CDR3 sequence is CASIARVGNQPQHF. The CDR3 coding sequence is TGTGCCAGCATTGCCCGGGTCGGCAATCAGCCCCAGCATTTT.

This clonotype was detected only once. The chain carries TRBV6-2 or TRBV6-3 and TRBJ2-3; 10 nucleotides line up with TRBD2. The CDR3 is made up of 17 amino acids. With 0 bases clipped from V and 1 base from J, the junction kept 4 bases outside the gene matches. The germline V gene encodes CDR1 MNHEY and CDR2 SVGEGT. Here the CDR3 DNA reads TGTGCCAGCAGTTACTCGACCGGACTAGCGGGCACAGATACGCAGTATTTT. Amino acid sequence: CASSYSTGLAGTDTQYF.

This clonotype appeared a few times. The rearrangement uses TRBV20-1 and TRBJ2-7; a weak D match, TRBD2 (6 bases). The V end lost 5 bases, the J end lost 3 bases, and 17 bases lay between the germline ends. The germline CDR1 and CDR2 sequences are DFQATT and SNEGSKA (reference sequence). CDR3 length: 14 residues. The CDR3: CSAPRLEGGYEQYF. The CDR3 region has the DNA TGCAGTGCTCCGCGCCTCGAGGGAGGCTACGAGCAGTACTTC.

At least ten counts were recorded for this clonotype. The V gene is TRBV28, the J gene TRBJ2-5, with D unclear. The V end was cut by 5 bases, the J end by 0 bases, with 7 bases between. Germline values: CDR1 MDHEN, CDR2 SYDVKM. CDR3 length: 13 residues. The CDR3 spells CASSTADQETQYF. Written as DNA, the CDR3 is TGTGCCAGCAGTACGGCGGACCAAGAGACCCAGTACTTC. Using reference TRBV28 and TRBJ2-5 for the parts outside the CDR3, the full variable domain is DVKVTQSSRYLVKRTGEKVFLECVQDMDHENMFWYRQDPGLGLRLIYFSYDVKMKEKGDIPEGYSVSREKKERFSLILESASTNQTSMYLCASSTADQETQYFGPGTRLLVL.

This clonotype was seen ten or more times. This sequence joins TRBV30 and TRBJ1-1; D not certain. This CDR3 has 15 amino acids. V was shortened by 4 bases and J by 0 bases, with 15 bases between the two germline ends. The germline V gene has CDR1 GTSNPN and CDR2 SVGIG (reference sequence). The CDR3 DNA reads as TGTGCCTGGAATATCCTACCCGCCCTGAACACTGAAGCTTTCTTT. Its translation is CAWNILPALNTEAFF.

The rearrangement links TRBV20-1 to TRBJ2-7; 12 nucleotides match TRBD2. Germline loops: CDR1 DFQATT, CDR2 SNEGSKA (reference sequence). The CDR3 consists of 15 residues. The junction had 8 bases not matched to a gene; V was cut back by 1 base and J by 7 bases. This CDR3 is CSARGLAGVLGEQYF. The CDR3 DNA reads as TGCAGTGCTAGAGGACTAGCGGGAGTATTGGGGGAGCAGTACTTC.

J is TRBJ1-3 and V is TRBV28; no definite D call. CDR1 and CDR2 (germline): MDHEN, SYDVKM. There are 15 residues in the CDR3. V lost 5 bases, J lost 1 base, and 12 bases lay in between. In DNA, the CDR3 is TGTGCCAGCAGTCCCTCGGGAAATTCTGGAAACACCATATATTTT. Its translation: CASSPSGNSGNTIYF. Drawing the rest from reference TRBV28 and TRBJ1-3, the complete variable domain is DVKVTQSSRYLVKRTGEKVFLECVQDMDHENMFWYRQDPGLGLRLIYFSYDVKMKEKGDIPEGYSVSREKKERFSLILESASTNQTSMYLCASSPSGNSGNTIYFGEGSWLTVV.

The V call is TRBV19, the J call TRBJ1-2; D gene uncertain. This CDR3 comprises 15 residues. V lost 3 bases and J 0 bases, leaving 11 bases between the germline ends. Looked up from germline, CDR1 is LNHDA and CDR2 is SQIVND (reference sequence). In nucleotides, the CDR3 is TGTGCCAGTAGTATGAGTGGAGCAGCTAACTATGGCTACACCTTC. This codes for CASSMSGAANYGYTF.

This rearrangement joins TRBV10-2 to TRBJ1-5; no firm D call. V was pared by 9 bases and J by 3 bases, with 12 bases between. This CDR3 contains 13 residues. Germline assignment: CDR1 WSHSY and CDR2 SAAADI. CDR3: CASSFSVNQPQHF. In DNA form, the CDR3 reads TGCGCCAGTAGCTTCTCGGTCAATCAGCCCCAGCATTTT.

The chain joins TRBV5-1 to TRBJ2-7, with 10 bases fitting TRBD1. The CDR3 runs 15 residues. Trimming cost V 5 bases and J 7 bases; bases outside gene matches: 12. Germline V gives CDR1 SGHRS, CDR2 YFSETQ. The CDR3 DNA is TGCGCCAGCAGTTTCGGGACAGGGGTCCAAGAGGAGCAGTACTTC. This codes for CASSFGTGVQEEQYF.

This chain links TRBV4-1 with TRBJ2-4, with TRBD2 matching 12 bases. Germline CDR1 and CDR2: MGHRA and YSYEKL. This CDR3 is built from 17 residues. J lost 1 base, V lost 5 bases, and 6 bases had no gene match. CDR3: CASSTTSGRFAKNIQYF. DNA of the CDR3: TGCGCCAGCAGCACCACTAGCGGGAGGTTCGCCAAAAACATTCAGTACTTC.

This clonotype showed up just a few times. The chain recombines TRBV20-1 with TRBJ2-7, with no clear D. Germline V gene data show CDR1 as DFQATT and CDR2 as SNEGSKA (reference sequence). This CDR3 is built from 13 residues. V lost 3 bases and J lost 0, with 9 bases in between. For the CDR3, the DNA is TGCAGTGCTAGGAAGGGTGACTCCTACGAGCAGTACTTC. Translation gives CSARKGDSYEQYF.

Only one count was recorded for this clonotype. With a much larger clone just one base away, this may be a read error. V gene TRBV28 combines with J gene TRBJ1-6; no reliable D call. The V end lost 6 bases, the J end lost 9 bases, and 15 bases lay between the germline ends. CDR3 length equals 14 residues. CDR1 MDHEN and CDR2 SYDVKM come from the germline V gene. In DNA, the CDR3 is TGTGCCAGCAGCGCCGACGGGCCGGTTTCACCCCTCCACTTT. It yields the protein CASSADGPVSPLHF.

In its sample, this clonotype was seen a few times. This rearrangement joins TRBV11-1 to TRBJ2-7; 8 bases match TRBD2. From germline, CDR1 is SGHAT and CDR2 FQDESV (reference sequence). Trimming removed 2 bases from V and 0 bases from J; junction bases left unmatched: 6. The CDR3 has 16 amino acids. DNA of the CDR3: TGTGCCAGCAGCTTATCGTTCAGCGGGGGCTCCTACGAGCAGTACTTC. Protein product: CASSLSFSGGSYEQYF.

This clonotype was detected ten times or more. The rearrangement links TRBV18 to TRBJ1-1, with 7 nucleotides matching TRBD1. Germline CDR1 KGHSH, CDR2 LQKENI. V shed 2 bases and J 0 bases; nucleotides not matched to a gene: 0. The CDR3 runs to 14 residues. In DNA form, the CDR3 reads TGTGCCAGCTCACCAGACAGGGTGAACACTGAAGCTTTCTTT. Residues: CASSPDRVNTEAFF.

There are many counts of this clonotype. The chain couples TRBV4-3 to TRBJ2-1; the match to TRBD2 covers 16 bases. The germline V gene has CDR1 LGHNA and CDR2 YSLEER. The CDR3 covers 16 residues. The V segment lost 3 bases and the J segment 7 bases; nucleotides outside the gene matches: 3. The CDR3 protein is CASSQGLAGGINEQFF. Written as DNA, the CDR3 is TGCGCCAGCAGCCAGGGACTAGCGGGAGGGATAAATGAGCAGTTCTTC.

This clonotype was picked up many times. This sequence joins TRBV11-2 and TRBJ2-7, with 8 bases identical to TRBD1. V was pared by 2 bases and J by 7 bases, with 13 bases of the junction left unmatched. The CDR3 covers 16 residues. Germline lookup yields CDR1 SGHAT and CDR2 FQNNGV. This CDR3 reads CASSLRRAQGAWEQYF. The CDR3 DNA follows: TGTGCCAGCAGCTTACGGAGAGCTCAGGGGGCTTGGGAGCAGTACTTC. Complete variable domain (other parts from reference TRBV11-2 and TRBJ2-7): EAGVAQSPRYKIIEKRQSVAFWCNPISGHATLYWYQQILGQGPKLLIQFQNNGVVDDSQLPKDRFSAERLKGVDSTLKIQPAKLEDSAVYLCASSLRRAQGAWEQYFGPGTRLTVT.